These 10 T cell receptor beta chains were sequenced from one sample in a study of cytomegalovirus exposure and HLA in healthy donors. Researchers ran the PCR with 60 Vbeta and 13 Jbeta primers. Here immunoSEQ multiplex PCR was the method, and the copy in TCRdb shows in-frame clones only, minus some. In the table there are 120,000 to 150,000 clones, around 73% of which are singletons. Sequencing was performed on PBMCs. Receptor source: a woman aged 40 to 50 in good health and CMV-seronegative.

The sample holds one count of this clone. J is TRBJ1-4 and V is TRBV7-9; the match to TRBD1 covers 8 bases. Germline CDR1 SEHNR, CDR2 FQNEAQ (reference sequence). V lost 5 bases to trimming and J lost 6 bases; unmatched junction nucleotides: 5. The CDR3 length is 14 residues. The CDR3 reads CASSTDRVDEKLFF. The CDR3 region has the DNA TGTGCCAGCAGCACGGACAGGGTCGATGAAAAACTGTTTTTT.

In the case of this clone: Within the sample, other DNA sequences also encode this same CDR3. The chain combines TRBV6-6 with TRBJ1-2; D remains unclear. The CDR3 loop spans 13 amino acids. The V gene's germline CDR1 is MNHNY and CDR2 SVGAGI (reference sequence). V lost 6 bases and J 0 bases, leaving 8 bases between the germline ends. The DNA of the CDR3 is TGTGCCAGCAGGACACAGTCTAACTATGGCTACACCTTC. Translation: CASRTQSNYGYTF.

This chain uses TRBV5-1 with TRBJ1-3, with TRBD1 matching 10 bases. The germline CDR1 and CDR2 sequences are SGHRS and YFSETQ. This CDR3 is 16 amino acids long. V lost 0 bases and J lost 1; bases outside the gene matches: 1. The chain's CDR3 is CASSLEGQGSGNTIYF. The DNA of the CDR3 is TGCGCCAGCAGCTTGGAGGGACAGGGGTCTGGAAACACCATATATTTT.

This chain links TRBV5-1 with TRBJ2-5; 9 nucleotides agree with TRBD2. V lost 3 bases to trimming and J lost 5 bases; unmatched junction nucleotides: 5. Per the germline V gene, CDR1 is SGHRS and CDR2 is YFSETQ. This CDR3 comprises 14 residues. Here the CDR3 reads CASSWGLAFETQYF. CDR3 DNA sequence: TGCGCCAGCAGCTGGGGACTAGCCTTCGAGACCCAGTACTTC.

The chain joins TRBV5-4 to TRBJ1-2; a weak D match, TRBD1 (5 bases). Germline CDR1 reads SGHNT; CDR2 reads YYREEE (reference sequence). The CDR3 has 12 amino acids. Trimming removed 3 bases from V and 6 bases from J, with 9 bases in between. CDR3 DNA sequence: TGTGCCAGCAGCTCGGGGGGGGATGGCTACACCTTC. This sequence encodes CASSSGGDGYTF.

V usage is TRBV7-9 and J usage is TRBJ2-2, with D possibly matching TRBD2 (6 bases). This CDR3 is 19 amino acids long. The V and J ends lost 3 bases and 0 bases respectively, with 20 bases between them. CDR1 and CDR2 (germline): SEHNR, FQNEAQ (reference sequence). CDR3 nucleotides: TGTGCCAGCAGCTTCGATCCAAGGCGGGAAATCGCGAACACCGGGGAGCTGTTTTTT. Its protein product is CASSFDPRREIANTGELFF. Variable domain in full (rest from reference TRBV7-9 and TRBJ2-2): DTGVSQNPRHKITKRGQNVTFRCDPISEHNRLYWYRQTLGQGPEFLTYFQNEAQLEKSRLLSDRFSAERPKGSFSTLEIQRTEQGDSAMYLCASSFDPRREIANTGELFFGEGSRLTVL.

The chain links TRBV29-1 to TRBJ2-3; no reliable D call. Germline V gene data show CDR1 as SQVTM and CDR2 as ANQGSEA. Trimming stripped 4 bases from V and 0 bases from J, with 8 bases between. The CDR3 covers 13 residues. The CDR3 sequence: CSVGTASTDTQYF. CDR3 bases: TGCAGCGTTGGTACAGCTAGCACAGATACGCAGTATTTT.

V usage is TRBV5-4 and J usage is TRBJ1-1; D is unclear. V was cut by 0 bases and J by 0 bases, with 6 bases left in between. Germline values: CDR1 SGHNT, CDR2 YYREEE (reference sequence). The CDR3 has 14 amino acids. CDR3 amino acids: CASSLVDMNTEAFF. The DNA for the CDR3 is TGTGCCAGCAGCTTGGTAGATATGAACACTGAAGCTTTCTTT.

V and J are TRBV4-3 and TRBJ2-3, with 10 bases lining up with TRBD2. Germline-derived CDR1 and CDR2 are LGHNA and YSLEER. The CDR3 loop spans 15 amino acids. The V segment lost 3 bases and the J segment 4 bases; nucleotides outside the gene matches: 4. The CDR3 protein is CASSQEAGGSDTQYF. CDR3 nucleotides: TGCGCCAGCAGCCAGGAAGCGGGGGGGTCAGATACGCAGTATTTT.

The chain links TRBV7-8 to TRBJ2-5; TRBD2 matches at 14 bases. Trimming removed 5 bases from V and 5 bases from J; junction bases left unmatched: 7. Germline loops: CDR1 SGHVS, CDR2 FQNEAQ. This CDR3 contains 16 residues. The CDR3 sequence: CASSPWRTSGRETQYF. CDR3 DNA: TGTGCCAGCAGCCCTTGGCGGACTAGCGGGAGGGAGACCCAGTACTTC.